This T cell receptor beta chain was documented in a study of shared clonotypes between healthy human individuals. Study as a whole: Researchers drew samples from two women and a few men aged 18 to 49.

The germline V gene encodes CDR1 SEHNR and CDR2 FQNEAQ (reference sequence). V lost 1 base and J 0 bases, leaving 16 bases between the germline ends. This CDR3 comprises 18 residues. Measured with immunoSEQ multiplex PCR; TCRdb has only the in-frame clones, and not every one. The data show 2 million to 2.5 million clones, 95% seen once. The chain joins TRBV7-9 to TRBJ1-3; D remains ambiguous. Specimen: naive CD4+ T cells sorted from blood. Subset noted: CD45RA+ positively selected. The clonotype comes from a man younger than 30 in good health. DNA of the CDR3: TGTGCCAGCAGCTTAGAGGTTTCGACGGGGTTCTCTGGAAACACCATATATTTT. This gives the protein CASSLEVSTGFSGNTIYF.